These T cell receptor beta chains were read from a single sample in a study of human thymus T cells. Method: immunoSEQ multiplex PCR; TCRdb's copy keeps in-frame clones and lacks some. This table has tens of thousands of clones, approximately 93% appearing once. Source material: blood. The receptors derive from a boy under two years old with a congenital heart defect but otherwise immunologically healthy. Both conserved end residues are part of each CDR3. The order of the fields is J gene, D gene, clone size, V gene, CDR3 protein, CDR3 DNA. D genes are given only for firm matches. Rows may omit the clone size; those that give it use once, few, many or a size class.

TRBJ2-7 NA NA TRBV5-3 CARSPRAHEQYF TGTGCCAGAAGCCCTAGGGCCCACGAGCAGTACTTC
TRBJ2-1 TRBD2 NA TRBV4-1 CASSQDSGGRNNEQFF TGCGCCAGCAGCCAAGATAGCGGGGGAAGGAACAATGAGCAGTTCTTC
TRBJ2-3 NA NA TRBV28 CASSSSGRGRTDTQYF TGTGCCAGCAGTTCCTCCGGGCGGGGCCGCACAGATACGCAGTATTTT
TRBJ2-7 TRBD2 NA TRBV5-5 CASSWRGLAGHYEQYF TGTGCCAGCAGCTGGAGGGGACTAGCGGGACACTACGAGCAGTACTTC
TRBJ1-2 TRBD1 NA TRBV19 CASSRGQIFYGYTF TGTGCCAGTAGTAGGGGACAGATATTCTATGGCTACACCTTC
TRBJ2-7 TRBD2 NA TRBV5-6 CASSSNPLAAPRYEQYF TGTGCCAGCAGCTCAAACCCCCTAGCGGCTCCTCGTTACGAGCAGTACTTC
TRBJ2-3 NA NA TRBV14 CASSQETRGGWTQYF TGTGCCAGCAGCCAAGAGACCAGGGGGGGTTGGACGCAGTATTTT
TRBJ2-7 TRBD2 NA TRBV4-3 CASSQGGTSTYEQYF TGCGCCAGCAGCCAAGGGGGGACTAGTACCTACGAGCAGTACTTC
TRBJ2-7 NA NA TRBV29-1 CSVLEPGPIHPSYEQYF TGCAGCGTCCTTGAGCCGGGACCGATCCACCCTAGCTACGAGCAGTACTTC
TRBJ2-3 TRBD2 once TRBV27 CASWGLAVTDTQYF TGTGCCAGCTGGGGACTAGCGGTTACAGATACGCAGTATTTT
TRBJ2-3 TRBD1 NA TRBV11-2 CASSLGPGQGRTDTQYF TGTGCCAGCAGCTTAGGTCCGGGACAGGGGAGGACAGATACGCAGTATTTT
TRBJ2-5 TRBD2 NA TRBV5-6 CASSFPAGEAETQYF TGTGCCAGCAGCTTCCCAGCGGGAGAGGCTGAGACCCAGTACTTC
TRBJ1-4 NA NA TRBV7-9 CASSPLGGVGNEKLFF TGTGCCAGCAGCCCCTTGGGGGGCGTGGGGAATGAAAAACTGTTTTTT
TRBJ2-1 TRBD2 NA TRBV9 CASSSPRAGGGSYNEQFF TGTGCCAGCAGCTCCCCCCGAGCGGGAGGAGGATCCTACAATGAGCAGTTCTTC
TRBJ2-7 TRBD2 NA TRBV2 CASRDTSGRAIYEQYF TGTGCCAGCAGAGATACTAGCGGGAGGGCCATCTACGAGCAGTACTTC
TRBJ1-5 NA NA TRBV25-1 CASSVAVEGNQPQHF TGTGCCAGCAGTGTTGCGGTTGAGGGCAATCAGCCCCAGCATTTT
TRBJ1-5 TRBD1 NA TRBV19 CASSPGQGSNQPQHF TGTGCCAGTAGCCCGGGACAGGGTAGCAATCAGCCCCAGCATTTT
TRBJ1-2 NA NA TRBV27 CASSLRQNRANYGYTF TGTGCCAGCAGTTTAAGGCAGAACCGTGCTAACTATGGCTACACCTTC
TRBJ1-2 TRBD1 NA TRBV14 CASSRDIQGNGYTF TGTGCCAGCAGCCGGGACATACAGGGGAATGGCTACACCTTC
TRBJ2-3 NA NA TRBV15 CATSRVKGISTDTQYF TGTGCCACCAGCAGAGTAAAGGGGATTAGCACAGATACGCAGTATTTT
TRBJ2-5 NA NA TRBV7-8 CASSTTGLLTSETQYF TGTGCCAGCAGCACGACGGGACTTTTGACTTCGGAGACCCAGTACTTC
TRBJ2-3 TRBD2 NA TRBV7-2 CASSLVSGVAGGRTDTQYF TGTGCCAGCAGCTTAGTTTCTGGTGTAGCGGGGGGGCGGACAGATACGCAGTATTTT
TRBJ2-2 NA NA TRBV2 CASSGGELFF TGTGCCAGCAGTGGGGGGGAGCTGTTTTTT
TRBJ2-6 NA NA TRBV6-5 CASSYSRAGGANVLTF TGTGCCAGCAGTTACTCCAGGGCAGGTGGGGCCAACGTCCTGACTTTC
TRBJ2-7 NA NA TRBV29-1 CSVDQGTPYEQYF TGCAGCGTTGACCAGGGGACTCCCTACGAGCAGTACTTC
TRBJ2-1 NA NA TRBV11-2 CASSSIGRRSSYNEQFF TGTGCCAGCAGCTCGATCGGGCGTCGGAGCTCCTACAATGAGCAGTTCTTC